The 8 T cell receptor beta chains presented below share a single source sample, sequenced in a study of naive and memory T cell subsets. Study-level results: A few larger clonotypes appeared in naive repertoires, especially CD8, possibly memory cells re-expressing CD45RA.

Two oligonucleotides, mixed equimolar, formed the beta constant-region primer covering TRBC1 and TRBC2. Four rounds of PCR amplified the ligated cDNA using nested alpha and beta constant-region primers plus SP2. Each CDR3 protein is one row after TCRdb ran MiXCR on the UMI-ligation and nested PCR reads. The table shows roughly 150,000 distinct CDR3 sequences, with 15% to 25% occurring only once. No antigen has been identified for these receptors. What was sequenced was naive CD8+ T cells from blood. These receptor sequences come from a human donor in good health.

This clonotype occurred a few times. The chain uses TRBV6-5 and TRBJ1-5, with D hard to call. Looked up from germline, CDR1 is MNHEY and CDR2 is SVGAGI. This CDR3 is 15 amino acids long. Trimming took 2 bases from V and 1 from J, leaving 9 bases between them. CDR3 amino acids: CASSYSIGSNQPQHF. The DNA for the CDR3 is TGTGCCAGCAGTTACAGTATCGGGAGCAATCAGCCCCAGCATTTT.

The V and J genes are TRBV6-5 and TRBJ2-5, with D perhaps matching TRBD2 (5 bases). V was shortened by 5 bases and J by 2 bases, with 12 bases between the two germline ends. CDR3 length equals 14 residues. The germline gives CDR1 MNHEY, CDR2 SVGAGI. The CDR3 DNA follows: TGTGCCAGCAGTGCGCTCGGAGGACAAGAGACCCAGTACTTC. This encodes CASSALGGQETQYF.

This clonotype was observed at least ten times. The chain links TRBV27 to TRBJ1-1; 7 nucleotides align to TRBD1. Germline lookup yields CDR1 MNHEY and CDR2 SMNVEV (reference sequence). The V gene end was trimmed by 3 bases and the J gene end by 4 bases; junction bases not matched to a gene: 8. The CDR3 contains 15 residues. Here the CDR3 DNA reads TGTGCCAGCAGTTTCGGTTCAGGGGGGACCACTGAAGCTTTCTTT. It specifies CASSFGSGGTTEAFF.

This clonotype has a count of ten or more. The rearrangement joins TRBV11-2 to TRBJ2-1, with unresolved D. The CDR3 is made up of 13 amino acids. The germline V gene has CDR1 SGHAT and CDR2 FQNNGV. Trimming shortened V by 2 bases and J by 8 bases, and 10 bases separated the two germline ends. CDR3 DNA: TGTGCCAGCAGCTTACGGCGGTCCTATGAGCAGTTCTTC. Protein product: CASSLRRSYEQFF.

In its sample, this clonotype was seen a few times. V gene TRBV19 combines with J gene TRBJ1-1; D ambiguous. V was cut by 2 bases and J by 4 bases, with 11 bases left in between. The CDR3 covers 14 residues. CDR1 and CDR2 (germline): LNHDA, SQIVND (reference sequence). In DNA form, the CDR3 reads TGTGCCAGTAGTATACAGCCCCGGGGCACTGAAGCTTTCTTT. Its protein product is CASSIQPRGTEAFF.

This clonotype was detected only a few times. The chain couples TRBV7-2 to TRBJ2-5; possible D gene TRBD2, 5 bases. V was pared by 1 base and J by 4 bases, with 13 bases between. The CDR3 length is 15 residues. CDR1 and CDR2 from the germline V gene are SGHTA and FQGNSA. CDR3 sequence (DNA): TGTGCCAGCAGCTTAGTTCAGAACGGACTAGAGACCCAGTACTTC. Its protein is CASSLVQNGLETQYF.

The chain joins TRBV25-1 to TRBJ2-7, with D perhaps matching TRBD2 (6 bases). CDR3 size: 12 residues. CDR1 MGHDK and CDR2 SYGVNS come from the germline V gene. Trimming removed 10 bases at V and 5 bases at J, with 15 bases between. The CDR3 DNA reads as TGTGCCACCTCGTCGGGGGTCCACGAGCAGTACTTC. Translation gives CATSSGVHEQYF.

The chain couples TRBV5-6 to TRBJ2-2; 8 positions match TRBD2. The CDR3 is 16 residues long. V shed 4 bases, J shed 7 bases, and the junction held 12 bases outside the gene matches. The germline V gene encodes CDR1 SGHDT and CDR2 YYEEEE. The CDR3 region is CASSPNPGLGNGELFF. The DNA for the CDR3 is TGTGCCAGCAGCCCTAACCCGGGACTAGGAAACGGGGAGCTGTTTTTT.